The clone carrying this T cell receptor (beta chain) was observed once. In unsorted samples, genomic DNA was obtained using around 100 million PBMCs. The protocol was immunoSEQ multiplex PCR, while the TCRdb copy is restricted to in-frame clones and leaves out a portion. The table has fewer than 650,000 clones, around 80% seen once. Germline V gene lookup returns CDR1 MGHRA and CDR2 YSYEKL. The CDR3 has 15 residues. V was cut by 0 bases and J by 7 bases, with 16 bases left in between. This specimen belongs to a study of shared clonotypes between healthy human individuals. This sequence was found in a woman aged 40 to 55 in good health. Some clones in this sample may be carry-over from other donors' samples. The source material was PBMCs. This rearrangement joins TRBV4-1 to TRBJ2-7; TRBD1 might be the D (6 bases). In nucleotides, the CDR3 is TGCGCCAGCAGCCAAGAACCAGGGGTTCTGAGGGAGCAGTACTTC. Translated: CASSQEPGVLREQYF.